This T cell receptor (beta chain) came from a study of PD-L1 blockade in urothelial cancer. Study context: The number of prior chemotherapy regimens per patient was 0 to 3. Analysis of blood occurred 3 weeks (second dose) and 6 weeks after treatment start. Whole-study findings and limits: Better progression-free and overall survival followed lower pretreatment blood clonality.

The CDR3 has 13 amino acids. The trim removed 0 bases at V and 8 bases at J, leaving 2 bases unmatched. Per the germline V gene, CDR1 is SGHAT and CDR2 is FQNNGV. TCRdb keeps only in-frame clones here, not all; method: immunoSEQ multiplex PCR. The data contain 35,000 to 45,000 clones, roughly 90% of them singletons. A remark on this clone: No antigen is known for it.

The sequence derives from a man aged 70 or older with urothelial cancer. This chain uses TRBV11-2 with TRBJ1-1, with 8 bases lining up with TRBD1. The source was PBMCs, collected around atezolizumab (anti-PD-L1) treatment. CDR3 amino acids: CASSLERTGEAFF. DNA of the CDR3: TGTGCCAGCAGCTTAGAAAGGACAGGGGAAGCTTTCTTT.